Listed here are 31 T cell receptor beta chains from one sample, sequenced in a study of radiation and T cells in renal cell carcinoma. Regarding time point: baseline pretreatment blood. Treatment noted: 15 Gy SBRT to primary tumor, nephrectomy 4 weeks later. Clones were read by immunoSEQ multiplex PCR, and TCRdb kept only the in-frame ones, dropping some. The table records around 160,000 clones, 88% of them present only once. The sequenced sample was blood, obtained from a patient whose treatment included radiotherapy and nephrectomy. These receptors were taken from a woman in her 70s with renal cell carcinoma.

In nucleotides, the CDR3 is TGTGCCAGCAGTAGCCGGGACAGTAGCAATCAGCCCCAGCATTTT. Translated, it gives CASSSRDSSNQPQHF. The J gene is TRBJ1-5, the V gene TRBV6-5, with 7 bases lining up with TRBD1. The J segment lost 0 bases and the V segment lost 5 bases, leaving 4 bases of the junction unmatched. The CDR3 extends over 15 amino acids. From germline, CDR1 is MNHEY and CDR2 SVGAGI.

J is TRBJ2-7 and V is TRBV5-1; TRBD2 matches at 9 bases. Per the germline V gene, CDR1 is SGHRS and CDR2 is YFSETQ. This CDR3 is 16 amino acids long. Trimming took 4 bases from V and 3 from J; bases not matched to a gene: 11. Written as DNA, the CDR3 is TGCGCCAGCAGCCCTGGGGGAGCGGGGGGATACTACGAGCAGTACTTC. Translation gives CASSPGGAGGYYEQYF.

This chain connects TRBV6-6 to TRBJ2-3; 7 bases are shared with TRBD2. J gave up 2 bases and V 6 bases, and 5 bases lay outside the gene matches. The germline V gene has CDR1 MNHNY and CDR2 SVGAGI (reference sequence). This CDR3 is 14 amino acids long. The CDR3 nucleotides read TGTGCCAGCAGAGGCGGGGGTTCCACAGATACGCAGTATTTT. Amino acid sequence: CASRGGGSTDTQYF.

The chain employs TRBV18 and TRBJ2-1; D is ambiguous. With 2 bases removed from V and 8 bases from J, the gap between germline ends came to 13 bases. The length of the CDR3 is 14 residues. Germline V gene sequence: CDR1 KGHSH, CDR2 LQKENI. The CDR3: CASSPGKFTDEQFF. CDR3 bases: TGTGCCAGCTCACCAGGGAAGTTTACAGATGAGCAGTTCTTC.

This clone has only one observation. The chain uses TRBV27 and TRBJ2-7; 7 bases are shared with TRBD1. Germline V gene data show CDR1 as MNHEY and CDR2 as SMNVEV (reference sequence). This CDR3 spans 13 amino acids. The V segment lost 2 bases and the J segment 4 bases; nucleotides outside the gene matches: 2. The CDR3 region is CASSLVQGYEQYF. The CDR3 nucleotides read TGTGCCAGCAGTTTAGTACAGGGGTACGAGCAGTACTTC.

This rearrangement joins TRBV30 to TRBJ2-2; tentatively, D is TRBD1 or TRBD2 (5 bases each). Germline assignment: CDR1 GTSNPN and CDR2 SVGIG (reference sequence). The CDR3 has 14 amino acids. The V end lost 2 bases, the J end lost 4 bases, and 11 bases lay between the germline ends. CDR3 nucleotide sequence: TGTGCCTGGAGTACGACCGGGGCCACCGGGGAGCTGTTTTTT. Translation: CAWSTTGATGELFF.

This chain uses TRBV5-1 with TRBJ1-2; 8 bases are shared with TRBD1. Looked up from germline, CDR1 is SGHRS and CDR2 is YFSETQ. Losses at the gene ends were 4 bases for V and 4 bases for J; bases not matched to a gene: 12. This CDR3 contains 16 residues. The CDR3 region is CASSPERTGSGYGYTF. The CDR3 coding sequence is TGCGCCAGCAGCCCCGAACGGACAGGGTCGGGCTATGGCTACACCTTC.

The CDR3 sequence: CASSWDGGYTF. The CDR3 DNA reads TGTGCCAGCAGTTGGGATGGTGGCTACACCTTC. The chain combines TRBV6-6 with TRBJ1-2; no clear D gene. The CDR3 runs 11 residues. Germline-derived CDR1 and CDR2 are MNHNY and SVGAGI (reference sequence). V lost 4 bases and J lost 7, with 7 bases in between.

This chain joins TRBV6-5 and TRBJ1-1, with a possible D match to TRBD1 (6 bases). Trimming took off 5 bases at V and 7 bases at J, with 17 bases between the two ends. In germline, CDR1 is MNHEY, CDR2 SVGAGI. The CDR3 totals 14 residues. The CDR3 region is CASSRGGRNGEAFF. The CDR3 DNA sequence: TGTGCCAGCAGTCGGGGGGGGCGAAATGGTGAAGCTTTCTTT.

CDR3 amino acids: CASSPDGAGGYTF. CDR3 coding DNA: TGCGCCAGCAGCCCGGACGGTGCGGGGGGCTACACCTTC. This sequence joins TRBV5-1 and TRBJ1-2; no reliable D call. Germline V gives CDR1 SGHRS, CDR2 YFSETQ. Trimming removed 4 bases at V and 8 bases at J, with 15 bases between. This CDR3 has 13 amino acids.

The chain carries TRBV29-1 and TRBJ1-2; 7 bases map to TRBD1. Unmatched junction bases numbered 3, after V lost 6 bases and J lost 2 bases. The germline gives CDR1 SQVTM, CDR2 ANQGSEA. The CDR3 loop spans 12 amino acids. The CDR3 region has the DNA TGCAGCGTCGACAGGGTAAACTATGGCTACACCTTC. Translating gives CSVDRVNYGYTF.

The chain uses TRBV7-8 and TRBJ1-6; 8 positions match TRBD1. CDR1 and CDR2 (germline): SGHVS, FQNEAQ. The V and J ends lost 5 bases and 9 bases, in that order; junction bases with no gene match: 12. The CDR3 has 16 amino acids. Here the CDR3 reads CASSAFTGQGGSPLHF. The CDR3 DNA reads TGTGCCAGCAGCGCCTTTACTGGACAGGGAGGTTCACCCCTCCACTTT.

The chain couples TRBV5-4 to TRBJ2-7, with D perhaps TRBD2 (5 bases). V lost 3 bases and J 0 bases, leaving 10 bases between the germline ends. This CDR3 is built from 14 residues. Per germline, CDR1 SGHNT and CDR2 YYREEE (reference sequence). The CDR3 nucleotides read TGTGCCAGCAGCTCCGGACGGGGCTCCTACGAGCAGTACTTC. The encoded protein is CASSSGRGSYEQYF. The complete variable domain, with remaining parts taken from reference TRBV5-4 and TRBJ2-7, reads ETGVTQSPTHLIKTRGQQVTLRCSSQSGHNTVSWYQQALGQGPQFIFQYYREEENGRGNFPPRFSGLQFPNYSSELNVNALELDDSALYLCASSSGRGSYEQYFGPGTRLTVT.

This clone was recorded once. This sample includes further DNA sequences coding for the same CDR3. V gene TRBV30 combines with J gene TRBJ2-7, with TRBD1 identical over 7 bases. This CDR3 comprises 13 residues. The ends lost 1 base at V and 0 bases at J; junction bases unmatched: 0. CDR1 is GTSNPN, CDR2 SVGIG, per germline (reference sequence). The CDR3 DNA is TGTGCCTGGAGTGGACAGGGCTCCTACGAGCAGTACTTC. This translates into CAWSGQGSYEQYF.

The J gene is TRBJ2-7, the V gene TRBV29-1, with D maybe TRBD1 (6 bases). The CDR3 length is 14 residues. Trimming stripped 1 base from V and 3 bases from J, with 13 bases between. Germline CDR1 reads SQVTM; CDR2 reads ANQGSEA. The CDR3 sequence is CSVEGGTGNYEQYF. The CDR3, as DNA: TGCAGCGTTGAAGGAGGAACAGGGAACTACGAGCAGTACTTC.

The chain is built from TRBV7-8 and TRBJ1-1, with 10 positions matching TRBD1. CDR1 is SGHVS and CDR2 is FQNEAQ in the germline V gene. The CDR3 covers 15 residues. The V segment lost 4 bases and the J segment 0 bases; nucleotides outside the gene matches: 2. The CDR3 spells CASSSDRGMNTEAFF. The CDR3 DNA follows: TGTGCCAGCAGCTCGGACAGGGGGATGAACACTGAAGCTTTCTTT. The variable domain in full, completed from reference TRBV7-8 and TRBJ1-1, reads GAGVSQSPRYKVAKRGQDVALRCDPISGHVSLFWYQQALGQGPEFLTYFQNEAQLDKSGLPSDRFFAERPEGSVSTLKIQRTQQEDSAVYLCASSSDRGMNTEAFFGQGTRLTVV.

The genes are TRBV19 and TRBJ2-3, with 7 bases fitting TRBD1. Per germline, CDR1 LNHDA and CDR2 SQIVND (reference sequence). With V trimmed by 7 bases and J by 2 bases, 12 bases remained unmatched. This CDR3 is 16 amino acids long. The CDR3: CASIPRGSLSTDTQYF. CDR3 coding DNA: TGTGCCAGTATTCCCAGGGGGAGTCTTTCCACAGATACGCAGTATTTT. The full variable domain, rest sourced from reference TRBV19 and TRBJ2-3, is DGGITQSPKYLFRKEGQNVTLSCEQNLNHDAMYWYRQDPGQGLRLIYYSQIVNDFQKGDIAEGYSVSREKKESFPLTVTSAQKNPTAFYLCASIPRGSLSTDTQYFGPGTRLTVL.

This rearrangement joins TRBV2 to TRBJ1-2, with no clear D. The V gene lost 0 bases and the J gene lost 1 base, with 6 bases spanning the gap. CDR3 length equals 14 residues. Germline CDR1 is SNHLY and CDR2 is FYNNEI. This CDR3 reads CASSEASGNYGYTF. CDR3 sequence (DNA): TGTGCCAGCAGTGAAGCATCGGGTAACTATGGCTACACCTTC.

The CDR3: CASSEDRFGGAFF. The CDR3 DNA is TGTGCCAGCAGTGAGGACAGATTCGGGGGAGCTTTCTTT. The V call is TRBV6-1, the J call TRBJ1-1, with D tentatively TRBD1 (6 bases). In germline, CDR1 is MNHNS, CDR2 SASEGT. The CDR3 runs to 13 residues. Deletions cut 3 bases from V and 10 bases from J, with 15 bases between.

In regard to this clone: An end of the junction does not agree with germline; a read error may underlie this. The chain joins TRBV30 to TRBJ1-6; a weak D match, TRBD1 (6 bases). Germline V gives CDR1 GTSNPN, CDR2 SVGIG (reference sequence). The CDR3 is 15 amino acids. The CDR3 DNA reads TGTGCCTGCCACAATGGGGGGGCCCTAGGCTCACCCCCCCACTTT. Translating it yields CACHNGGALGSPPHF.

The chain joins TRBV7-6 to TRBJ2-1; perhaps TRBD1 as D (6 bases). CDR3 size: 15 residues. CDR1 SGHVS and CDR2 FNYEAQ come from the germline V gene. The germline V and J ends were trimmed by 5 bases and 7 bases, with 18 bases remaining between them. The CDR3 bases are TGTGCCAGCAGCCCAGGGGTCGGTATACGAAATGAGCAGTTCTTC. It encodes CASSPGVGIRNEQFF. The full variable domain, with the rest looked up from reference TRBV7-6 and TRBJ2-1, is GAGVSQSPRYKVTKRGQDVALRCDPISGHVSLYWYRQALGQGPEFLTYFNYEAQQDKSGLPNDRFSAERPEGSISTLTIQRTEQRDSAMYRCASSPGVGIRNEQFFGPGTRLTVL.

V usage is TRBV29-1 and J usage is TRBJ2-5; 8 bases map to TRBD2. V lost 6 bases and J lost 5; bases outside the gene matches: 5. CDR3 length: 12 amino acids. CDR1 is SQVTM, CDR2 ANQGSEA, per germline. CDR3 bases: TGCAGCGTCTTAGCGGGGTATGAGACCCAGTACTTC. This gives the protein CSVLAGYETQYF.

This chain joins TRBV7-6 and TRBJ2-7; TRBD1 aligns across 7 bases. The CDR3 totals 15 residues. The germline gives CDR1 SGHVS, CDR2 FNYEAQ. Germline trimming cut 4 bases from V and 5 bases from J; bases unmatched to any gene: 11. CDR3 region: CASSSTGWLLDEQYF. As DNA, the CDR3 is TGTGCCAGCAGCTCGACAGGGTGGTTATTGGACGAGCAGTACTTC.

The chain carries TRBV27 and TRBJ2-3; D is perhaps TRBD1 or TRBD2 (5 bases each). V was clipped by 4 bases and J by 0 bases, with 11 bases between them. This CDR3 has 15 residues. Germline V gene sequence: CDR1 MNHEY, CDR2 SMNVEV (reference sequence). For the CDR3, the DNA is TGTGCCAGCAGTTCGCGATGGGGGAGCACAGATACGCAGTATTTT. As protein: CASSSRWGSTDTQYF.

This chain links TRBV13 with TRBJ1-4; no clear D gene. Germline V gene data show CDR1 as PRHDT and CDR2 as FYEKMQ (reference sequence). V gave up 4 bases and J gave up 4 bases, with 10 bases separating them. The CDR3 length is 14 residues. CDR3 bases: TGTGCCAGCAGCTACCGGGCCGATAATGAAAAACTGTTTTTT. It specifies CASSYRADNEKLFF.

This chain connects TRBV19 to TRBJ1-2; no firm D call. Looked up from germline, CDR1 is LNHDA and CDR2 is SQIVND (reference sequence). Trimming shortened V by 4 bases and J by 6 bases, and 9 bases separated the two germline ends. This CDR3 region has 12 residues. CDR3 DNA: TGTGCCAGTAGTAAGCTGAGTCATGGCTACACCTTC. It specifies CASSKLSHGYTF.

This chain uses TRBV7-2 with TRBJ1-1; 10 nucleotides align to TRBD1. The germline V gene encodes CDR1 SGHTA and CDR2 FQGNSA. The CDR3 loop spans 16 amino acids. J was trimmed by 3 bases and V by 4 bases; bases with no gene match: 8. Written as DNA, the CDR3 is TGTGCCAGCAGCTCCCCCGGGACAGGGGCTGACACTGAAGCTTTCTTT. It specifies CASSSPGTGADTEAFF.

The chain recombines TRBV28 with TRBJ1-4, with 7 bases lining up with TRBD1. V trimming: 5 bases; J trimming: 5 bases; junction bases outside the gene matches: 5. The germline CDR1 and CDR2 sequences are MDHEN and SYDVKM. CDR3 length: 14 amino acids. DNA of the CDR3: TGTGCCAGCAGTAAAGGGGGCCAGAATGAAAAACTGTTTTTT. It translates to CASSKGGQNEKLFF.

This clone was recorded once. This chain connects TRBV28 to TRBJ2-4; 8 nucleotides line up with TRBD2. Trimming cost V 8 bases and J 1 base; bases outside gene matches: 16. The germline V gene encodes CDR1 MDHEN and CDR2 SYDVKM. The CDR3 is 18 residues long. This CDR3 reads CASPPRGAERLAKNIQYF. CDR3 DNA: TGTGCCAGCCCCCCGCGGGGGGCTGAGAGGTTGGCCAAAAACATTCAGTACTTC.

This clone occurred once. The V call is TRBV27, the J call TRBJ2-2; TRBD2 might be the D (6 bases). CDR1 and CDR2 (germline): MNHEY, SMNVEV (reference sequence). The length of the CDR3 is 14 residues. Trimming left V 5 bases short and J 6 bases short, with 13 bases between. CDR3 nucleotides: TGTGCCAGCAGTCTTACAGGCGGGGCCGGGGAGCTGTTTTTT. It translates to CASSLTGGAGELFF.

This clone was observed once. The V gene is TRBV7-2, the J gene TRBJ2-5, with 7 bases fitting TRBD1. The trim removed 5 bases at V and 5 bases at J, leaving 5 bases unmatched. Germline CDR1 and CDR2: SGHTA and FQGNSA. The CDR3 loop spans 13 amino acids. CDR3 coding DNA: TGTGCCAGCAGCAAAGACAGGGTGGAGACCCAGTACTTC. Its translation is CASSKDRVETQYF. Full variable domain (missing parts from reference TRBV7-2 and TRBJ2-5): GAGVSQSPSNKVTEKGKDVELRCDPISGHTALYWYRQSLGQGLEFLIYFQGNSAPDKSGLPSDRFSAERTGGSVSTLTIQRTQQEDSAVYLCASSKDRVETQYFGPGTRLLVL.